A selection of T cell receptor beta chains follows, all from one sample in a study of T cell repertoires in cytomegalovirus infection. Each CDR3 protein gets one entry after TCRdb re-called the reads with MiXCR. The sample lists 100,000 or so distinct CDR3 sequences, more than 20% occurring once. The sequenced sample was CD8+ T cells from PBMCs. The receptors were sampled from a human donor in good health (CMV status not recorded). Some clones in this sample may be carry-over from other donors' samples. Both conserved end residues are part of each CDR3. The D gene is left open where the match is weak. Size values are once, few and many counts, or a class for expanded clones, and some rows have none.

abundance	v_gene	len	d_gene	j_gene	CDR3nt	CDR3aa
few	TRBV12-5	13	TRBD2	TRBJ2-5	TGTGCTAGTGGCCGACTAGCGTCTGAGACCCAGTACTTC	CASGRLASETQYF
few	TRBV19	13	TRBD1	TRBJ2-7	TGTGCCAGTACAGACAGGGGAGGATACGAGCAGTACTTC	CASTDRGGYEQYF
NA	TRBV7-2	14	NA	TRBJ1-1	TGTGCCAGCAGCCCAAGGGCAGGTGGAGCTGAAGCTTTCTTT	CASSPRAGGAEAFF
NA	TRBV6-5	11	NA	TRBJ2-5	TGTGCCAGCAGTTCCGAGCAGACCCAGTACTTC	CASSSEQTQYF
few	TRBV6-2/TRBV6-3	14	NA	TRBJ1-2	TGTGCCAGCACGCTCTCTGCGGTGACCTATGGCTACACCTTC	CASTLSAVTYGYTF
few	TRBV27	15	NA	TRBJ2-1	TGTGCCAGCAGTCGGGGACTTGGGTCCCACAATGAGCAGTTCTTC	CASSRGLGSHNEQFF
NA	TRBV20-1	13	NA	TRBJ2-7	TGCAGTGCTAGAGGTGAATTCTCCTACGAGCAGTACTTC	CSARGEFSYEQYF
NA	TRBV27	16	NA	TRBJ2-1	TGTGCCAGCAGTTCCCCTAGCGAGGGGGGGTGGGGTGAGCAGTTCTTC	CASSSPSEGGWGEQFF
many	TRBV7-8	14	TRBD2	TRBJ2-1	TGTGCCAGCAGCTTAGGGACTAGCGGGACTGAGCAGTTCTTC	CASSLGTSGTEQFF
NA	TRBV5-1	16	TRBD2	TRBJ2-6	TGCGCCAGCAGGTCAGGCGGGGGGACTGGGGCCAACGTCCTGACTTTC	CASRSGGGTGANVLTF
many	TRBV6-2/TRBV6-3	14	NA	TRBJ2-7	TGTGCCAGCAGTTACTCTGGGGGCTATAACGAGCAGTACTTC	CASSYSGGYNEQYF
few	TRBV6-2/TRBV6-3	17	NA	TRBJ2-2	TGTGCCAGCAGCACCTACGGGCAGGGCTCGAACACCGGGGAGCTGTTTTTT	CASSTYGQGSNTGELFF
many	TRBV6-1	13	NA	TRBJ2-3	TGTGCCAGCTTTTCCAGAGACACAGATACGCAGTATTTT	CASFSRDTDTQYF
few	TRBV6-2/TRBV6-3	15	NA	TRBJ1-5	TGTGCCAGCAGTTACTGGGCGAATAGCAATCAGCCCCAGCATTTT	CASSYWANSNQPQHF
few	TRBV6-2/TRBV6-3	13	NA	TRBJ1-5	TGTGCCAGCAGATCACCAGGGATTGAGCCCCAGCATTTT	CASRSPGIEPQHF
many	TRBV18	15	TRBD1	TRBJ2-1	TGTGCCAGCTCACCATCGGGACAGGGGGTCCATGAGCAGTTCTTC	CASSPSGQGVHEQFF
NA	TRBV12-3/TRBV12-4	14	NA	TRBJ1-2	TGTGCCAGCACCTTCGGTGGAGGGATGTATGACTACACCTTC	CASTFGGGMYDYTF
NA	TRBV14	11	NA	TRBJ1-2	TGTGCCAGCAGCCAAGGGGTGTACTACACCTTC	CASSQGVYYTF
NA	TRBV3-1	14	NA	TRBJ1-1	TGTGCCAGCAGCTCTCTCAACGGGGGACCTGAAGCTTTCTTT	CASSSLNGGPEAFF
NA	TRBV20-1	17	NA	TRBJ2-3	TGCAGTGCCCTAGATGAGATGGGGCAGCCCCTTCCAGATACGCAGTATTTT	CSALDEMGQPLPDTQYF
NA	TRBV11-2	16	TRBD2	TRBJ2-1	TGTGCCAGCAGCTTGACTAGCGGGAGCTCCTACAATGAGCAGTTCTTC	CASSLTSGSSYNEQFF
many	TRBV6-2/TRBV6-3	16	TRBD2	TRBJ2-7	TGTGCCAGCATCCCTTCCGGGGGGACTTCCACCTACGAGCAGTACTTC	CASIPSGGTSTYEQYF
NA	TRBV30	14	TRBD1	TRBJ2-7	TGTGCCTGGAGTACCGGGACAGGGATGTACGAGCAGTACTTC	CAWSTGTGMYEQYF
NA	TRBV29-1	12	NA	TRBJ1-1	TGCAGCACCCCCGGGGCAGGTCCCGAAGCTTTCTTT	CSTPGAGPEAFF
few	TRBV7-9	16	TRBD2	TRBJ2-1	TGTGCCAGCAGCCCCATCCTGGAGCGGGGGGGTAATGAGCAGTTCTTC	CASSPILERGGNEQFF
few	TRBV2	13	NA	TRBJ1-2	TGTGCCAGCAGTGAACCTGGAGACTATGGCTACACCTTC	CASSEPGDYGYTF
few	TRBV2	17	NA	TRBJ2-3	TGTGCCAGCAGTGAATCTTTTCCCGGGAGTATCACAGATACGCAGTATTTT	CASSESFPGSITDTQYF
many	TRBV27	15	NA	TRBJ1-1	TGTGCCAGCAGTTTCTCCCAGGGTGTTGGCACTGAAGCTTTCTTT	CASSFSQGVGTEAFF
NA	TRBV27	14	NA	TRBJ2-7	TGTGCCAGCAGTTCTGGACAGCCCCCCAACGAGCAGTACTTC	CASSSGQPPNEQYF
many	TRBV7-2	14	NA	TRBJ2-1	TGTGCCAGCAGTTTTGTCAGGGGGGGCAATGAGCAGTTCTTC	CASSFVRGGNEQFF
many	TRBV15	16	TRBD2	TRBJ2-7	TGTGCCACCAGCAGCGGGGGTCTAGCGGGAGTGTACGAGCAGTACTTC	CATSSGGLAGVYEQYF
NA	TRBV4-3	15	NA	TRBJ1-5	TGCGCCAGCAGCCAAGATCTTGCGGGGAATCAGCCCCAGCATTTT	CASSQDLAGNQPQHF
few	TRBV10-3	15	NA	TRBJ1-1	TGTGCCATCAGACGGACAGACGAAAGGAACACTGAAGCTTTCTTT	CAIRRTDERNTEAFF
many	TRBV7-6	15	TRBD1	TRBJ2-3	TGTGCCAGCAGCCTGACAGGGGGGAGCACAGATACGCAGTATTTT	CASSLTGGSTDTQYF
many	TRBV7-8	15	NA	TRBJ2-7	TGTGCCAGCCGAATAGGGGTGACTTTGTCCTACGAGCAGTACTTC	CASRIGVTLSYEQYF
NA	TRBV6-5	15	TRBD1	TRBJ1-6	TGTGCCAGCAGTTACTCTGGGACAGGGAATTCACCCCTCCACTTT	CASSYSGTGNSPLHF
few	TRBV7-2	15	TRBD1	TRBJ2-7	TGTGCCAGCAGCTTAGATGGGACAGGGATCTACGAGCAGTACTTC	CASSLDGTGIYEQYF
many	TRBV7-2	13	NA	TRBJ1-1	TGTGCCAGCAGCTTAGTACTGTCCAGGGAAGCTTTCTTT	CASSLVLSREAFF
NA	TRBV15	14	NA	TRBJ2-1	TGTGCCACCAGCAGAGGTTGGCTAGCCAATGAGCAGTTCTTC	CATSRGWLANEQFF
NA	TRBV6-4	15	NA	TRBJ1-1	TGTGCCAGCAGTGCAATGGACCGCCTCGCGGCTGAAGCTTTCTTT	CASSAMDRLAAEAFF
few	TRBV10-3	12	NA	TRBJ1-2	TGTGCCATAGGGTCAGATAACTATGGCTACACCTTC	CAIGSDNYGYTF
NA	TRBV28	13	NA	TRBJ2-7	TGTGCCAGCAGCCCGTATAGCTCCTACGAGCAGTACTTC	CASSPYSSYEQYF
many	TRBV7-2	14	TRBD2	TRBJ2-7	TGTGCCAGCAGCCTCGGACTAGCTAATATGGAGCAGTACTTC	CASSLGLANMEQYF
NA	TRBV20-1	16	TRBD2	TRBJ2-3	TGCAGTGCTAGACCTACTACTAGCGGGAGCACAGATACGCAGTATTTT	CSARPTTSGSTDTQYF
many	TRBV7-2	13	NA	TRBJ2-3	TGTGCCAGCAGCTCCCAGGCGATTTATACGCAGTATTTT	CASSSQAIYTQYF
NA	TRBV7-9	13	TRBD2	TRBJ2-7	TGTGCCAGCAGGTCCACTAGCGCCTACGAGCAGTACTTC	CASRSTSAYEQYF
few	TRBV7-9	17	NA	TRBJ2-3	TGTGCCAGCAGCTTAGCCCGGGGGACACCGTCCACAGATACGCAGTATTTT	CASSLARGTPSTDTQYF
few	TRBV28	16	TRBD1	TRBJ2-5	TGTGCCAGCAGTAAACCCCCCGGGACAGGGCAGCAGACCCAGTACTTC	CASSKPPGTGQQTQYF
few	TRBV19	14	NA	TRBJ2-7	TGTGCCAGTAGCCCAACCGGATACACCTACGAGCAGTACTTC	CASSPTGYTYEQYF